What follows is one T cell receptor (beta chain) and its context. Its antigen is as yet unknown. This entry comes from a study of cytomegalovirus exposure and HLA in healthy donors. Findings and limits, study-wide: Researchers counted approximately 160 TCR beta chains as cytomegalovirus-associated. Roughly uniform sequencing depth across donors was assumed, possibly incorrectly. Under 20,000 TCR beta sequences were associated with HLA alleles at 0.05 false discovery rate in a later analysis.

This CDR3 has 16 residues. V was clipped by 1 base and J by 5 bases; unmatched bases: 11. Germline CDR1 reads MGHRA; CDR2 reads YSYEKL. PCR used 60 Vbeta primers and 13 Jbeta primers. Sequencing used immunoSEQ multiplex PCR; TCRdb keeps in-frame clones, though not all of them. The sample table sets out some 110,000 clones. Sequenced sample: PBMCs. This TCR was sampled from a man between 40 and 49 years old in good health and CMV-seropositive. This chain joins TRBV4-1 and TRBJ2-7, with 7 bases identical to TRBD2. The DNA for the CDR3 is TGCGCCAGCAGCCAAGCCCTGGGGGAGGGCCAGAACGAGCAGTACTTC. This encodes CASSQALGEGQNEQYF.